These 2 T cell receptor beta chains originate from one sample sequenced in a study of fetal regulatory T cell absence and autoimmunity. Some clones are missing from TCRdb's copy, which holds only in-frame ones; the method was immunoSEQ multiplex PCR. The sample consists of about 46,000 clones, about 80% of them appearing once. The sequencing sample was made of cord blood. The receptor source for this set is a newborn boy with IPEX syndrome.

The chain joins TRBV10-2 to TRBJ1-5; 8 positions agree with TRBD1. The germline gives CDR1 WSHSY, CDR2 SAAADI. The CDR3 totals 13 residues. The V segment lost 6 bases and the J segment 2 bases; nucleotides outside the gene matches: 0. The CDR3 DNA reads TGCGCCAGCAGACAGGGGGGCAATCAGCCCCAGCATTTT. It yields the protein CASRQGGNQPQHF.

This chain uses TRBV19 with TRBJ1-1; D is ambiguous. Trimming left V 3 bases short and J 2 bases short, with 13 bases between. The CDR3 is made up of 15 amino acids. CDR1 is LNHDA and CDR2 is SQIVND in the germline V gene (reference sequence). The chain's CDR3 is CASSMRTQVNTEAFF. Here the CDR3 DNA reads TGTGCCAGTAGTATGCGGACCCAAGTCAACACTGAAGCTTTCTTT.